A single sample gave rise to the 11 T cell receptor beta chains below, sequenced in a study of identical twins' blood T cells. TCRdb processed the 5' RACE reads anew with MiXCR; each CDR3 protein has one entry. The sample lists roughly 380,000 distinct CDR3 sequences, approximately 30% occurring once. The sample taken for sequencing was PBMCs. These receptor sequences come from a woman aged 18 to 55 in good health.

As for this clonotype: One junction end does not reproduce the germline sequence, and a read error may be involved. The chain is built from TRBV28 and TRBJ1-1, with TRBD1 identical over 7 bases. Germline CDR1 reads MDHEN; CDR2 reads SYDVKM. This CDR3 spans 16 amino acids. The CDR3 loop is CASGLEGTAKNTEAFF. DNA of the CDR3: TGTGCCAGCGGTTTAGAAGGGACAGCTAAGAACACTGAAGCTTTCTTT. The variable domain in full, with the rest retrieved from reference TRBV28 and TRBJ1-1, is DVKVTQSSRYLVKRTGEKVFLECVQDMDHENMFWYRQDPGLGLRLIYFSYDVKMKEKGDIPEGYSVSREKKERFSLILESASTNQTSMYLCASGLEGTAKNTEAFFGQGTRLTVV.

The chain recombines TRBV20-1 with TRBJ2-3; TRBD2 agrees at 8 bases. Germline-derived CDR1 and CDR2 are DFQATT and SNEGSKA (reference sequence). V trimming: 7 bases; J trimming: 10 bases; junction bases outside the gene matches: 4. The CDR3 contains 10 residues. CDR3 nucleotides: TGCAGTGTCGGGGGGGTCTCGCAGTATTTT. Amino acids: CSVGGVSQYF.

The sample holds a few counts of this clonotype. The chain recombines TRBV20-1 with TRBJ1-2; D remains unclear. The CDR3 is 14 amino acids. The ends were cut back, 2 bases at V and 0 bases at J, with 10 bases in the middle. From germline, CDR1 is DFQATT and CDR2 SNEGSKA (reference sequence). The CDR3 DNA reads as TGCAGTGCTAGATCAGTCAGCACTAACTATGGCTACACCTTC. Translation gives CSARSVSTNYGYTF.

The chain couples TRBV7-6 to TRBJ2-7, with D perhaps being TRBD1 or TRBD2 (5 bases each). Germline CDR1 is SGHVS and CDR2 is FNYEAQ. Trimming took off 0 bases at V and 6 bases at J, with 15 bases between the two ends. The CDR3 is 15 amino acids. CDR3 sequence (DNA): TGTGCCAGCAGCTTAGCCGGGACGGCCGTTGGCGAGCAGTACTTC. It codes for CASSLAGTAVGEQYF.

As concerns this clonotype: Germline and junction disagree at one end, which may indicate a read error. This sequence joins TRBV11-2 and TRBJ1-5; D may be TRBD1 (6 bases). Germline V gene lookup returns CDR1 SGHAT and CDR2 FQNNGV. CDR3 length equals 14 residues. The CDR3 here is CASSLGSGAQPRHF. The CDR3 DNA follows: TGTGCCAGCAGCCTCGGATCGGGGGCCCAGCCCCGGCATTTT.

The chain joins TRBV12-3 or TRBV12-4 to TRBJ1-2; no reliable D call. V lost 7 bases and J 5 bases, leaving 20 bases between the germline ends. The CDR3 sequence is 15 residues long. CDR3 nucleotide sequence: TGTGCCAGCACCTTAGGATTGAGTCGGCCTTATGGCTACACCTTC. Protein sequence: CASTLGLSRPYGYTF.

The chain recombines TRBV5-4 with TRBJ2-3; 7 bases match TRBD2. This CDR3 is built from 16 residues. Looked up from germline, CDR1 is SGHNT and CDR2 is YYREEE (reference sequence). V lost 4 bases to trimming and J lost 1 base; unmatched junction nucleotides: 9. The CDR3: CASSRFSGLCTDTQYF. CDR3 DNA sequence: TGTGCCAGCAGCCGATTTAGCGGGCTCTGCACAGATACGCAGTATTTT.

This clonotype was detected a few times. The chain has TRBV6-1 and TRBJ2-7; either TRBD1 or TRBD2 may fit D (5 bases each). The V gene lost 8 bases and the J gene lost 2 bases, with 19 bases spanning the gap. This CDR3 region has 15 residues. In germline, CDR1 is MNHNS, CDR2 SASEGT. The CDR3 DNA reads TGTGCCAGCCGCCCCGGGGCGGAACTCACCTACGAGCAGTACTTC. Protein product: CASRPGAELTYEQYF.

This clonotype was recorded a few times. This chain connects TRBV20-1 to TRBJ1-1; D is uncertain. CDR3 size: 11 residues. Germline CDR1 reads DFQATT; CDR2 reads SNEGSKA (reference sequence). Trimming stripped 1 base from V and 6 bases from J, with 6 bases between. The CDR3 loop reads CSARAGSEAFF. CDR3 in DNA: TGCAGTGCTAGAGCTGGCTCTGAAGCTTTCTTT.

Remarks on this clonotype: A read error may explain this, as a much larger clone is one base away. This rearrangement joins TRBV20-1 to TRBJ2-7; D unresolved. From germline, CDR1 is DFQATT and CDR2 SNEGSKA (reference sequence). This CDR3 has 14 amino acids. CDR3 in amino acids: CGARSGRSSYEQYF. The CDR3 DNA reads as TGCGGTGCTAGATCCGGCAGGAGCTCCTACGAGCAGTACTTC.

The chain carries TRBV30 and TRBJ1-4, with D possibly matching TRBD1 (6 bases). The CDR3 has 12 amino acids. Germline V CDR1 and CDR2: GTSNPN, SVGIG (reference sequence). Trimming took off 4 bases at V and 3 bases at J, with 6 bases between the two ends. The CDR3 region has the DNA TGTGCCTGGACAGGGGCTAATGAAAAACTGTTTTTT. It encodes CAWTGANEKLFF.